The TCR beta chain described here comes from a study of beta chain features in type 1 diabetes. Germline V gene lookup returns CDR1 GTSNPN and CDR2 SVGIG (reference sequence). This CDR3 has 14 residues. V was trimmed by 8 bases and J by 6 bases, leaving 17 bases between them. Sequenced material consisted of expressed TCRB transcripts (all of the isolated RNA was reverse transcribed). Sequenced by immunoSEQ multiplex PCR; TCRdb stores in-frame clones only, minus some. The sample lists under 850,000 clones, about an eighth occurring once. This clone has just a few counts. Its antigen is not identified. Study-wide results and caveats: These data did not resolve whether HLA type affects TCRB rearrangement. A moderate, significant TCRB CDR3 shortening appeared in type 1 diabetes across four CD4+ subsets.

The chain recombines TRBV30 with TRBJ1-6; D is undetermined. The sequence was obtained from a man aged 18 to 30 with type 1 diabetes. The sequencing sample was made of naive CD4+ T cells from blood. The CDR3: CAQTGISVNSPLHF. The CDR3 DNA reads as TGTGCCCAAACTGGAATCAGTGTTAATTCACCCCTCCACTTT.